This TCR beta chain was observed in a study of blood T cell repertoires in COVID-19. Overall study context: Samples of COVID-19 (acute and convalescent) were obtained from the United States, Italy and Spain. Sources were T cells, B-cell-depleted T cells, or PBMCs; the material itself was cDNA or gDNA.

The CDR3 spans 14 residues. V lost 6 bases and J lost 3; bases outside the gene matches: 5. Germline CDR1 reads SNHLY; CDR2 reads FYNNEI. The table came from immunoSEQ multiplex PCR; TCRdb's copy has only in-frame clones and leaves some out. The repertoire includes 120,000 or so clones, 88% of them detected once, and about 1.5% sits in the top ten. This clone was counted only a few times. V is TRBV2 and J is TRBJ1-5; TRBD1 matches at 7 bases. The origin of this receptor is a human donor in a cohort sampled during active COVID-19. The sample comprised peripheral blood. The CDR3 loop is CASRRTGVNQPQHF. DNA for the CDR3: TGTGCCAGCAGGAGGACAGGCGTCAATCAGCCCCAGCATTTT.